Presented here are 22 T cell receptor beta chains from one specimen sequenced in a study of blood T cell repertoires in COVID-19. The data were produced by immunoSEQ multiplex PCR, yet TCRdb's version contains in-frame clones alone and is incomplete. Here the sample spans 150,000 to 200,000 clones, about 81% being singletons. Sample: peripheral blood. The receptors stem from a woman at least 80 years old with COVID-19, enrolled during active disease.

This clone was observed a few times. The chain joins TRBV9 to TRBJ2-3; 8 bases line up with TRBD2. Germline V CDR1 and CDR2: SGDLS, YYNGEE. J was trimmed by 0 bases and V by 4 bases; bases with no gene match: 13. The CDR3 sequence is 18 residues long. The CDR3 DNA is TGTGCCAGCAGCCTATCAAGAGCGGGGGCTCCTAGCACAGATACGCAGTATTTT. It codes for CASSLSRAGAPSTDTQYF.

V usage is TRBV7-8 and J usage is TRBJ2-1; TRBD2 matches 12 bases. The ends lost 4 bases at V and 5 bases at J; junction bases unmatched: 9. The CDR3 spans 17 residues. Germline V gene data show CDR1 as SGHVS and CDR2 as FQNEAQ. The CDR3: CASSSHFLAGGHNEQFF. Here the CDR3 DNA reads TGTGCCAGCAGCTCCCACTTTCTAGCGGGGGGGCACAATGAGCAGTTCTTC. Complete variable domain (other parts from reference TRBV7-8 and TRBJ2-1): GAGVSQSPRYKVAKRGQDVALRCDPISGHVSLFWYQQALGQGPEFLTYFQNEAQLDKSGLPSDRFFAERPEGSVSTLKIQRTQQEDSAVYLCASSSHFLAGGHNEQFFGPGTRLTVL.

The V gene is TRBV29-1, the J gene TRBJ1-6, with D uncertain. V was pared by 7 bases and J by 8 bases, with 15 bases between. CDR1 is SQVTM and CDR2 is ANQGSEA in the germline V gene. The CDR3 covers 13 residues. In DNA form, the CDR3 reads TGCAGCGCCTCCCTAAGTCGAGATTCACCCCTCCACTTT. Its translation: CSASLSRDSPLHF.

The rearrangement uses TRBV24-1 and TRBJ2-2, with a possible D match to TRBD2 (7 bases). The CDR3 is 17 residues long. V lost 4 bases and J lost 3, with 17 bases in between. Germline lookup yields CDR1 KGHDR and CDR2 SFDVKD. The CDR3: CATSDPGRGADTGELFF. The CDR3 DNA reads TGTGCCACCAGTGACCCGGGACGGGGGGCCGACACCGGGGAGCTGTTTTTT.

This chain links TRBV10-3 with TRBJ2-1; 11 bases match TRBD1. The CDR3 is 14 residues long. Germline V CDR1 and CDR2: ENHRY, SYGVKD. V lost 11 bases and J lost 7; bases outside the gene matches: 10. In nucleotides, the CDR3 is TGTGCCTCGAAGGGACAGGGGGAAGAGAATGAGCAGTTCTTC. Translated: CASKGQGEENEQFF.

This clone was recorded once. The V and J genes are TRBV4-1 and TRBJ2-2; 11 positions agree with TRBD2. Germline loops: CDR1 MGHRA, CDR2 YSYEKL. J lost 1 base, V lost 0 bases, and 4 bases had no gene match. The length of the CDR3 is 18 residues. CDR3 sequence (DNA): TGCGCCAGCAGCCAAGACCCTCTAGCGGGGGGGAACACCGGGGAGCTGTTTTTT. Encoded protein: CASSQDPLAGGNTGELFF.

The V gene is TRBV4-1, the J gene TRBJ2-3; 7 positions agree with TRBD2. V shed 1 base and J 6 bases; nucleotides not matched to a gene: 10. This CDR3 is 16 amino acids long. Germline CDR1 reads MGHRA; CDR2 reads YSYEKL. CDR3 sequence (DNA): TGCGCCAGCAGCCAAGGCCTAGCGGACCAAGGGGATACGCAGTATTTT. Its translation: CASSQGLADQGDTQYF.

The chain combines TRBV9 with TRBJ2-7, with 10 nucleotides matching TRBD1. After removal of 5 bases from V and 5 bases from J, the junction contained 4 bases not matched to a gene. CDR1 is SGDLS, CDR2 YYNGEE, per germline. There are 13 residues in the CDR3. Here the CDR3 reads CASRGQGENEQYF. DNA for the CDR3: TGTGCCAGCAGAGGACAGGGGGAGAACGAGCAGTACTTC.

The chain employs TRBV24-1 and TRBJ2-1; 7 nucleotides align to TRBD1. The CDR3 runs to 14 residues. With 7 bases clipped from V and 9 bases from J, the junction kept 11 bases outside the gene matches. CDR1 and CDR2 from the germline V gene are KGHDR and SFDVKD. CDR3 residues: CATRPGTVSAEQFF. CDR3 sequence (DNA): TGTGCCACCAGGCCTGGGACAGTCTCTGCTGAGCAGTTCTTC.

This rearrangement joins TRBV5-6 to TRBJ2-1; 12 positions agree with TRBD1. Germline V CDR1 and CDR2: SGHDT, YYEEEE. Unmatched junction bases numbered 13, after V lost 4 bases and J lost 2 bases. CDR3 length: 19 residues. The CDR3 region is CASSVSGQGAVRTYNEQFF. CDR3 coding DNA: TGTGCCAGCAGCGTATCGGGACAGGGGGCGGTCAGGACCTACAATGAGCAGTTCTTC. Filled out from reference TRBV5-6 and TRBJ2-1, the complete variable domain reads DAGVTQSPTHLIKTRGQQVTLRCSPKSGHDTVSWYQQALGQGPQFIFQYYEEEERQRGNFPDRFSGHQFPNYSSELNVNALLLGDSALYLCASSVSGQGAVRTYNEQFFGPGTRLTVL.

This clone was detected a few times. The CDR3 loop reads CASRPGTGGNEQFF. The CDR3 DNA is TGCGCCAGCAGGCCCGGGACAGGGGGCAATGAGCAGTTCTTC. The chain couples TRBV5-1 to TRBJ2-1; 11 nucleotides align to TRBD1. The CDR3 sequence is 14 residues long. CDR1 and CDR2 from the germline V gene are SGHRS and YFSETQ. V was clipped by 5 bases and J by 6 bases; unmatched bases: 4.

The chain joins TRBV11-2 to TRBJ2-7; D possibly corresponds to TRBD2 (5 bases). This CDR3 is 12 amino acids long. Trimming stripped 1 base from V and 6 bases from J, with 7 bases between. In germline, CDR1 is SGHAT, CDR2 FQNNGV. CDR3 nucleotide sequence: TGTGCCAGCAGCTTAGCTGGAGGCGAGCAGTACTTC. Its protein product is CASSLAGGEQYF.

The chain couples TRBV2 to TRBJ2-5; a weak D match, TRBD2 (5 bases). The germline V gene encodes CDR1 SNHLY and CDR2 FYNNEI. The CDR3 extends over 15 amino acids. The V and J ends lost 3 bases and 7 bases respectively, with 18 bases between them. CDR3 protein: CASSDASGPGATQYF. The CDR3 bases are TGTGCCAGCAGTGATGCCAGCGGTCCAGGAGCGACCCAGTACTTC.

V usage is TRBV5-4 and J usage is TRBJ1-3, with a possible D match to TRBD1 (5 bases). V was trimmed by 0 bases and J by 0 bases, leaving 10 bases between them. Germline loops: CDR1 SGHNT, CDR2 YYREEE (reference sequence). The CDR3 has 16 amino acids. Here the CDR3 DNA reads TGTGCCAGCAGCTTGGGACAGCCTTTCTCTGGAAACACCATATATTTT. Its translation is CASSLGQPFSGNTIYF. The variable domain in full, with the rest retrieved from reference TRBV5-4 and TRBJ1-3, is ETGVTQSPTHLIKTRGQQVTLRCSSQSGHNTVSWYQQALGQGPQFIFQYYREEENGRGNFPPRFSGLQFPNYSSELNVNALELDDSALYLCASSLGQPFSGNTIYFGEGSWLTVV.

The V gene is TRBV10-1, the J gene TRBJ1-3; D perhaps matches TRBD1 (6 bases). V dropped 4 bases and J dropped 3 bases, with 19 bases sitting between them. This CDR3 is built from 17 residues. Germline V CDR1 and CDR2: WNHNN, SYGVQD (reference sequence). The CDR3 loop is CASSGSFGGRGGNTIYF. The CDR3 DNA sequence: TGCGCCAGCAGTGGATCTTTCGGGGGGCGTGGTGGAAACACCATATATTTT.

The chain carries TRBV2 and TRBJ1-6; 8 bases map to TRBD1. The CDR3 length is 14 residues. Germline-derived CDR1 and CDR2 are SNHLY and FYNNEI. V dropped 6 bases and J dropped 9; count of bases not matched to a gene: 7. CDR3 bases: TGTGCCAGCAGACCCAGGACAGGGTTTTCACCCCTCCACTTT. It specifies CASRPRTGFSPLHF.

The chain has TRBV11-2 and TRBJ2-7; D may be TRBD2 (5 bases). The germline gives CDR1 SGHAT, CDR2 FQNNGV. The CDR3 contains 15 residues. V lost 6 bases and J lost 1, with 16 bases in between. CDR3 DNA sequence: TGTGCCAGCAGTCCACGAGGGATCCCTTCCTACGAGCAGTACTTC. It translates to CASSPRGIPSYEQYF.

The gene calls are TRBV7-6 and TRBJ2-5, with TRBD2 matching 11 bases. After removal of 5 bases from V and 4 bases from J, the junction contained 3 bases not matched to a gene. Looked up from germline, CDR1 is SGHVS and CDR2 is FNYEAQ. The CDR3 spans 14 residues. CDR3 nucleotide sequence: TGTGCCAGCAGCCCCGGACTAGCGGGAGAGACCCAGTACTTC. Protein product: CASSPGLAGETQYF.

V gene TRBV7-2 combines with J gene TRBJ2-2, with TRBD2 identical over 9 bases. The CDR3 has 14 residues. Germline CDR1 is SGHTA and CDR2 is FQGNSA. The V gene end was trimmed by 6 bases and the J gene end by 4 bases; junction bases not matched to a gene: 3. The CDR3 here is CASRFSGSTGELFF. The CDR3 nucleotides are TGTGCCAGCAGGTTTAGCGGGAGCACCGGGGAGCTGTTTTTT.

CDR3 in amino acids: CASSPSRGFYNEQFF. DNA of the CDR3: TGTGCCAGCAGTCCCTCGCGGGGGTTCTACAATGAGCAGTTCTTC. The chain uses TRBV7-8 and TRBJ2-1; 7 nucleotides match TRBD2. Germline-derived CDR1 and CDR2 are SGHVS and FQNEAQ. The CDR3 consists of 15 residues. V shed 6 bases, J shed 3 bases, and the junction held 8 bases outside the gene matches.

V gene TRBV6-2 or TRBV6-3 combines with J gene TRBJ2-1; D is undetermined. This CDR3 has 15 residues. In germline, CDR1 is MNHEY, CDR2 SVGEGT. Trimming cost V 3 bases and J 0 bases, with 9 bases left between them. This CDR3 reads CASSYIPRSYNEQFF. CDR3 nucleotides: TGTGCCAGCAGTTATATCCCGCGCTCCTACAATGAGCAGTTCTTC.

The V call is TRBV28, the J call TRBJ2-7, with 9 bases matching TRBD1. This CDR3 region has 16 residues. Looked up from germline, CDR1 is MDHEN and CDR2 is SYDVKM. J was trimmed by 2 bases and V by 5 bases; bases with no gene match: 10. CDR3: CASSDFPGQGAYEQYF. In DNA, the CDR3 is TGTGCCAGCAGTGACTTCCCGGGACAGGGTGCCTACGAGCAGTACTTC.